This T cell receptor beta chain was retrieved from a study of T cells after yellow fever vaccination. As for the study in general: Among memory cells, EM, EMRA, CM and Tscm subsets were sorted using CD3, CD45RA, CCR7 and CD95.

The CDR3 contains 14 residues. Between the trimmed V and J ends, which lost 5 bases and 2 bases, there was a span of 13 bases. The V gene's germline CDR1 is SGHTA and CDR2 FQGNSA. From the 5' RACE reads, TCRdb called clonotypes with MiXCR, one entry per CDR3 protein. The top ten hold around 1.6% of the sample, which has some 9,600 distinct CDR3 sequences, under 5.5% seen once. In its sample, this clonotype ranks as medium-sized. General study findings and limits: From the bulk population, abundant clonotypes could contaminate and appear within FACS-sorted repertoires.

The clonotype was recovered from a young man who received the YFV17D yellow fever vaccine. The rearrangement uses TRBV7-2 and TRBJ2-7; no clear D gene. This material consisted of PBMCs, either bulk or a sorted T-cell subset (CD4+, CD8+, memory, or dextramer-sorted; not recorded which), taken less than 16 days after the first yellow fever vaccination. For the CDR3, the DNA is TGTGCCAGCAGCCAGCAGCCCCGGGCCTACGAGCAGTACTTC. Its translation: CASSQQPRAYEQYF. The variable domain in full, completed from reference TRBV7-2 and TRBJ2-7, reads GAGVSQSPSNKVTEKGKDVELRCDPISGHTALYWYRQSLGQGLEFLIYFQGNSAPDKSGLPSDRFSAERTGGSVSTLTIQRTQQEDSAVYLCASSQQPRAYEQYFGPGTRLTVT.